This TCR beta chain was recorded in a study of blood T cell repertoires in COVID-19. Authors' methods: Estimated nucleated cell counts came from reference gene primer amplification. Method: immunoSEQ multiplex PCR; TCRdb's copy keeps in-frame clones and lacks some. That table is the source of V, J and clone size, and D and trimming were worked out from the DNA. The data hold roughly 93,000 clones, with about 89% observed a single time. The sample consisted of peripheral blood. The sequence came from a man aged 50 to 60 with acute or convalescent COVID-19.

The CDR3 reads CASSLAGVEKLFF. The CDR3 coding sequence is TGTGCCAGCAGTTTGGCAGGGGTTGAAAAACTGTTTTTT. This sequence joins TRBV12-3 or TRBV12-4 and TRBJ1-4, with a weak D call TRBD1 (6 bases). The CDR3 is 13 amino acids. The ends were cut back, 3 bases at V and 7 bases at J, with 9 bases in the middle.